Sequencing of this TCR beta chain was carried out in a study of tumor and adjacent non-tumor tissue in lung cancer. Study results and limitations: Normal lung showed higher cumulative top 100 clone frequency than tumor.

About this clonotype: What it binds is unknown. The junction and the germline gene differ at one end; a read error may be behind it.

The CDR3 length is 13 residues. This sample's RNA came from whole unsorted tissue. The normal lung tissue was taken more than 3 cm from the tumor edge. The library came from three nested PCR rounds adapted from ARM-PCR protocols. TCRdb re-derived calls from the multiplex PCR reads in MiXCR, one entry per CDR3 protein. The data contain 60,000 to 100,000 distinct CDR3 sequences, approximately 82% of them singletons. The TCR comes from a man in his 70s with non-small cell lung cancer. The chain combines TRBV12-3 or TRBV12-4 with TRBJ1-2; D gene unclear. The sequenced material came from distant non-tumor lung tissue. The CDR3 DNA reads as TGTACCAGCAACCCGTCTCAGAACTATGGCTACACCTTC. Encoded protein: CTSNPSQNYGYTF.